The 27 T cell receptor beta chains below all came from one sample that was sequenced in a study of shared clonotypes between healthy human individuals. Naive CD8 cells comprised CD45RO-negative, CCR7-positively selected cells, excluding terminally differentiated effector memory CD45RA+ cells. The table came from immunoSEQ multiplex PCR; TCRdb's copy has only in-frame clones and leaves some out. The data hold millions of clones, with over 85% observed a single time. The source material was naive CD8+ T cells sorted from blood. The receptors shown here come from a man aged 18 to 30 in good health.

The J gene is TRBJ1-5, the V gene TRBV4-1; no clear D gene. This CDR3 has 17 residues. V lost 0 bases and J 2 bases, leaving 14 bases between the germline ends. Germline V gives CDR1 MGHRA, CDR2 YSYEKL. CDR3 in DNA: TGCGCCAGCAGCCAAGATTATCTTGAGGAACGCAATCAGCCCCAGCATTTT. Encoded protein: CASSQDYLEERNQPQHF.

This clone was picked up one time. One end of the junction fails to match germline, which may point to a read error. This chain joins TRBV19 and TRBJ1-2; D is perhaps TRBD1 (5 bases). The CDR3 extends over 15 amino acids. Germline CDR1 reads LNHDA; CDR2 reads SQIVND (reference sequence). CDR3 sequence reads: CASKTGTGDYYDYTF. CDR3 DNA: TGTGCCAGTAAGACCGGGACGGGAGACTACTATGACTACACCTTC.

In regard to this clone: The sample has other DNA sequences that encode this CDR3 too. The chain combines TRBV4-1 with TRBJ2-5; possible D gene TRBD1, 5 bases. The CDR3 spans 13 residues. V lost 0 bases and J lost 5, with 7 bases in between. The germline V gene encodes CDR1 MGHRA and CDR2 YSYEKL. Written as DNA, the CDR3 is TGCGCCAGCAGCCAAGAAGGGGTGGAGACCCAGTACTTC. It codes for CASSQEGVETQYF.

The chain links TRBV28 to TRBJ2-1; a possible D gene is TRBD1 (5 bases). Germline-derived CDR1 and CDR2 are MDHEN and SYDVKM. The V end lost 1 base, the J end lost 0 bases, and 7 bases lay between the germline ends. CDR3 length: 15 residues. The CDR3 nucleotides are TGTGCCAGCAGTTTATCCGACAGCTCCTACAATGAGCAGTTCTTC. It is translated as CASSLSDSSYNEQFF.

With regard to this clone: Other DNA sequences within the sample encode an identical CDR3. V and J are TRBV2 and TRBJ2-7; no firm D call. Per germline, CDR1 SNHLY and CDR2 FYNNEI. The CDR3 extends over 11 amino acids. V was cut by 6 bases and J by 7 bases, with 10 bases left in between. In DNA form, the CDR3 reads TGTGCCAGCAGCCCCAGGTATGAGCAGTACTTC. Amino acid sequence: CASSPRYEQYF.

The chain has TRBV10-3 and TRBJ2-3; D possibly corresponds to TRBD2 (6 bases). Germline CDR1 reads ENHRY; CDR2 reads SYGVKD. The CDR3 totals 16 residues. V shed 2 bases and J shed 6 bases, with 18 bases lying between them. This CDR3 reads CAISETSQGLLDTQYF. The CDR3 nucleotides read TGTGCCATCAGTGAGACATCGCAGGGACTGTTGGATACGCAGTATTTT.

The rearrangement joins TRBV11-2 to TRBJ2-3; D uncertain. Germline CDR1 is SGHAT and CDR2 is FQNNGV. CDR3 length equals 13 residues. Deletions cut 1 base from V and 5 bases from J, with 7 bases between. This CDR3 reads CASSLVSGDTQYF. CDR3 sequence (DNA): TGTGCCAGCAGCTTAGTTTCGGGAGATACGCAGTATTTT.

V usage is TRBV30 and J usage is TRBJ2-7; D uncertain. V was clipped by 2 bases and J by 5 bases, with 10 bases between them. Germline lookup yields CDR1 GTSNPN and CDR2 SVGIG (reference sequence). This CDR3 comprises 12 residues. This chain's CDR3 is CAWSWGVDEQYF. In DNA form, the CDR3 reads TGTGCCTGGAGTTGGGGTGTCGACGAGCAGTACTTC.

The rearrangement joins TRBV5-1 to TRBJ1-1, with 7 bases that match TRBD1. The V segment lost 0 bases and the J segment 4 bases; nucleotides outside the gene matches: 6. CDR3 size: 15 residues. Germline lookup yields CDR1 SGHRS and CDR2 YFSETQ. The CDR3 sequence is CASSLEQGVGTEAFF. Here the CDR3 DNA reads TGCGCCAGCAGCTTGGAGCAGGGGGTGGGCACTGAAGCTTTCTTT.

On this clone: The sample holds other DNA sequences that translate to the same CDR3. The V call is TRBV19, the J call TRBJ2-7; 7 positions match TRBD2. Per the germline V gene, CDR1 is LNHDA and CDR2 is SQIVND (reference sequence). This CDR3 has 13 residues. V was clipped by 5 bases and J by 4 bases; unmatched bases: 5. The CDR3 spells CASSPSGGYEQYF. CDR3 DNA sequence: TGTGCCAGTAGTCCTTCCGGGGGGTACGAGCAGTACTTC.

The chain is built from TRBV5-6 and TRBJ1-3; TRBD1 might be the D (5 bases). The CDR3 has 17 residues. Germline CDR1 reads SGHDT; CDR2 reads YYEEEE. Trimming pared 0 bases from V and 1 base from J, leaving 14 bases between. The CDR3 DNA is TGTGCCAGCAGCTTGGACCCTTCGACAGAGTCTGGAAACACCATATATTTT. Translating gives CASSLDPSTESGNTIYF.

V is TRBV10-1 and J is TRBJ2-1, with 9 bases fitting TRBD2. V lost 3 bases to trimming and J lost 9 bases; unmatched junction nucleotides: 6. The length of the CDR3 is 14 residues. The V gene's germline CDR1 is WNHNN and CDR2 SYGVQD (reference sequence). The CDR3 region has the DNA TGCGCCAGCAGTGATGCGGGAGGGCCGGGTGAGCAGTTCTTC. Its protein product is CASSDAGGPGEQFF.

The CDR3: CASSLGTLEKLFF. CDR3 DNA sequence: TGTGCCAGCAGCTTAGGGACTTTAGAAAAACTGTTTTTT. The rearrangement joins TRBV11-2 to TRBJ1-4, with D uncertain. The CDR3 sequence is 13 residues long. V lost 1 base and J 8 bases, leaving 8 bases between the germline ends. CDR1 and CDR2 (germline): SGHAT, FQNNGV.

The sample holds one count of this clone. The V call is TRBV11-2, the J call TRBJ2-7, with D maybe TRBD2 (6 bases). The CDR3 runs 13 residues. Germline V gene lookup returns CDR1 SGHAT and CDR2 FQNNGV. The germline V and J ends were trimmed by 9 bases and 6 bases, with 18 bases remaining between them. Here the CDR3 DNA reads TGTGCCAGTAACGGGGGTCCTTTTACCGAGCAGTACTTC. Encoded protein: CASNGGPFTEQYF. Using reference TRBV11-2 and TRBJ2-7 for the parts outside the CDR3, the full variable domain is EAGVAQSPRYKIIEKRQSVAFWCNPISGHATLYWYQQILGQGPKLLIQFQNNGVVDDSQLPKDRFSAERLKGVDSTLKIQPAKLEDSAVYLCASNGGPFTEQYFGPGTRLTVT.

V usage is TRBV5-4 and J usage is TRBJ2-7, with 8 bases that match TRBD2. Germline lookup yields CDR1 SGHNT and CDR2 YYREEE (reference sequence). CDR3 length: 15 amino acids. V shed 0 bases, J shed 4 bases, and the junction held 6 bases outside the gene matches. This CDR3 reads CASSLAGGGTYEQYF. The CDR3 DNA is TGTGCCAGCAGCTTGGCGGGCGGGGGGACTTACGAGCAGTACTTC.

The chain is built from TRBV29-1 and TRBJ2-1; D is uncertain. Germline V gene lookup returns CDR1 SQVTM and CDR2 ANQGSEA. V was shortened by 4 bases and J by 4 bases, with 11 bases between the two germline ends. The CDR3 runs to 13 residues. CDR3 nucleotide sequence: TGCAGCGTTGTGTCGACTCGATACAATGAGCAGTTCTTC. Encoded protein: CSVVSTRYNEQFF.

The V gene is TRBV2, the J gene TRBJ2-7; D is ambiguous. Germline CDR1 SNHLY, CDR2 FYNNEI. The CDR3 covers 15 residues. The V gene lost 9 bases and the J gene lost 2 bases, with 20 bases spanning the gap. The CDR3 loop is CARDSGLDVPYEQYF. In DNA, the CDR3 is TGTGCCAGAGACTCTGGGCTGGACGTCCCCTACGAGCAGTACTTC. The whole variable domain, remainder taken from reference TRBV2 and TRBJ2-7, is EPEVTQTPSHQVTQMGQEVILRCVPISNHLYFYWYRQILGQKVEFLVSFYNNEISEKSEIFDDQFSVERPDGSNFTLKIRSTKLEDSAMYFCARDSGLDVPYEQYFGPGTRLTVT.

Note on this clone: The same CDR3 arises from other DNA sequences in this sample as well. The rearrangement uses TRBV7-9 and TRBJ2-5; no definite D call. V lost 4 bases to trimming and J lost 2 bases, with 5 bases between them. This CDR3 spans 12 amino acids. Germline CDR1 is SEHNR and CDR2 is FQNEAQ (reference sequence). The CDR3 protein is CASSSLQETQYF. For the CDR3, the DNA is TGTGCCAGCAGCTCCCTACAAGAGACCCAGTACTTC. Full variable domain (missing parts from reference TRBV7-9 and TRBJ2-5): DTGVSQNPRHKITKRGQNVTFRCDPISEHNRLYWYRQTLGQGPEFLTYFQNEAQLEKSRLLSDRFSAERPKGSFSTLEIQRTEQGDSAMYLCASSSLQETQYFGPGTRLLVL.

Notes on this clone: This specimen includes other DNA sequences encoding the same CDR3. The chain has TRBV2 and TRBJ1-5; D is uncertain. V was cut by 2 bases and J by 0 bases, with 5 bases left in between. The CDR3 extends over 14 amino acids. Per germline, CDR1 SNHLY and CDR2 FYNNEI. CDR3 region: CASSETDSNQPQHF. CDR3 bases: TGTGCCAGCAGTGAAACAGATAGCAATCAGCCCCAGCATTTT.

For this clone: Distinct nucleotide sequences in the sample also encode this CDR3. The V call is TRBV27, the J call TRBJ2-7, with D possibly being TRBD2 (6 bases). V was clipped by 3 bases and J by 6 bases, with 9 bases between them. CDR1 and CDR2 from the germline V gene are MNHEY and SMNVEV (reference sequence). CDR3 size: 12 residues. The CDR3, as DNA: TGTGCCAGCAGTTTGCAGGGAGGCGAGCAGTACTTC. Translated, it gives CASSLQGGEQYF.

V usage is TRBV19 and J usage is TRBJ2-4, with D uncertain. Germline CDR1 and CDR2: LNHDA and SQIVND (reference sequence). The CDR3 loop spans 11 amino acids. The V end was cut by 7 bases, the J end by 6 bases, with 7 bases between. CDR3 in amino acids: CASKGGNIQYF. The CDR3 coding sequence is TGTGCCAGTAAGGGTGGAAACATTCAGTACTTC.

The chain is built from TRBV6-5 and TRBJ2-7, with D possibly being TRBD2 (5 bases). V lost 5 bases and J lost 6, with 14 bases in between. The CDR3 is 13 amino acids. The germline V gene encodes CDR1 MNHEY and CDR2 SVGAGI. The CDR3 is CASSHRPGFEQYF. As DNA, the CDR3 is TGTGCCAGCAGTCACCGACCGGGATTCGAGCAGTACTTC.

This chain joins TRBV7-9 and TRBJ2-1, with 7 bases that match TRBD2. Losses at the gene ends were 7 bases for V and 6 bases for J; bases not matched to a gene: 9. The CDR3 covers 14 residues. The germline V gene encodes CDR1 SEHNR and CDR2 FQNEAQ (reference sequence). CDR3 coding DNA: TGTGCCAGCATCCCCGGGGGGAGTGGCAATGAGCAGTTCTTC. It specifies CASIPGGSGNEQFF.

The chain recombines TRBV7-8 with TRBJ2-7, with TRBD1 matching over 8 bases. Trimming at V came to 5 bases and at J to 4 bases, leaving 7 bases not matched to a gene. Germline V CDR1 and CDR2: SGHVS, FQNEAQ. CDR3 length: 14 amino acids. The CDR3 sequence is CASSTGTGIYEQYF. The CDR3 coding sequence is TGTGCCAGCAGCACCGGGACAGGCATATACGAGCAGTACTTC.

The CDR3: CSVKGTKSSYNEQFF. The CDR3 nucleotides are TGCAGCGTTAAGGGGACGAAGAGCTCCTACAATGAGCAGTTCTTC. The chain couples TRBV29-1 to TRBJ2-1; D is possibly TRBD1 or TRBD2 (5 bases each). Germline V lookup: CDR1 SQVTM, CDR2 ANQGSEA. Trimming left V 5 bases short and J 0 bases short, with 14 bases between. This CDR3 region has 15 residues.

The chain links TRBV15 to TRBJ1-1; possibly TRBD1 for D (6 bases). CDR3 length: 14 residues. The V and J ends lost 5 bases and 5 bases respectively, with 15 bases between them. Germline V lookup: CDR1 LNHNV, CDR2 YYDKDF (reference sequence). DNA for the CDR3: TGTGCCACCAGCCCGCGCACACAGGGAACTGAAGCTTTCTTT. This gives the protein CATSPRTQGTEAFF.

The V and J genes are TRBV6-5 and TRBJ2-7, with TRBD2 matching 8 bases. The CDR3 loop spans 15 amino acids. CDR1 is MNHEY, CDR2 SVGAGI, per germline. Losses at the gene ends were 4 bases for V and 5 bases for J; bases not matched to a gene: 10. The CDR3 DNA sequence: TGTGCCAGCAGTTCCTTAGCGGGAAGGGTCGACGAGCAGTACTTC. It encodes CASSSLAGRVDEQYF.